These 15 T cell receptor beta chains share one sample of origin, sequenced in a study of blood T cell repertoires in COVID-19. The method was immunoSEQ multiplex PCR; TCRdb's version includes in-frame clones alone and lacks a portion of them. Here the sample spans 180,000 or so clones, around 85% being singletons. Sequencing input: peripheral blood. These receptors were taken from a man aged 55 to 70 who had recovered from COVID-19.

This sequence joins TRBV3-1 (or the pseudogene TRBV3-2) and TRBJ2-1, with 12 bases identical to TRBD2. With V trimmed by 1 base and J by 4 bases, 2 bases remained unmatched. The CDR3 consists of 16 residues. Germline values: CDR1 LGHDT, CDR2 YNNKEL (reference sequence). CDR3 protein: CASSQGGTSGYNEQFF. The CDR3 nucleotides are TGTGCCAGCAGCCAAGGCGGGACTAGCGGGTACAATGAGCAGTTCTTC.

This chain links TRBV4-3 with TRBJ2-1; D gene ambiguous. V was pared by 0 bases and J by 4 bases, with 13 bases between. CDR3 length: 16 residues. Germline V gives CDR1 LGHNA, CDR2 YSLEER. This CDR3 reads CASSQDRLGAYNEQFF. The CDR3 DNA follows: TGCGCCAGCAGCCAAGATCGGCTAGGCGCATACAATGAGCAGTTCTTC.

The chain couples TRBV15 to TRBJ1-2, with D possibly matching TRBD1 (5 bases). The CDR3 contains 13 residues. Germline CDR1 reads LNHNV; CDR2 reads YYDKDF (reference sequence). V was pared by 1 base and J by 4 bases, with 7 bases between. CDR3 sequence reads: CATSRAQGYGYTF. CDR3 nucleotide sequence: TGTGCCACCAGCAGAGCTCAGGGCTATGGCTACACCTTC.

The CDR3 region has the DNA TGCGCCAGCAGCTTGGCCGTGGACAGGGTGGGAGATACGCAGTATTTT. As protein: CASSLAVDRVGDTQYF. This rearrangement joins TRBV5-1 to TRBJ2-3; 8 bases match TRBD1. Germline V gene data show CDR1 as SGHRS and CDR2 as YFSETQ. With V trimmed by 0 bases and J by 5 bases, 8 bases remained unmatched. CDR3 size: 16 residues.

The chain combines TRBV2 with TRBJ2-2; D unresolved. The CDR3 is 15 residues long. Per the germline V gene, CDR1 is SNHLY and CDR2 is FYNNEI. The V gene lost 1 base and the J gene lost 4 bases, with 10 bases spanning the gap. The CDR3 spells CASSEELRSTGELFF. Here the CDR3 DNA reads TGTGCCAGCAGTGAAGAACTGCGAAGCACCGGGGAGCTGTTTTTT.

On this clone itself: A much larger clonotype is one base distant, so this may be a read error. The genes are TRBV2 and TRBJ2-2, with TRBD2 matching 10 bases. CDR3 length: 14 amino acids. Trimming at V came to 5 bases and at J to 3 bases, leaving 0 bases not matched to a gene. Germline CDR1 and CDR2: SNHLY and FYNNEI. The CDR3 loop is CASSSGGDTGELFF. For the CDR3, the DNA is TGTGCCAGCAGTAGCGGGGGGGACACCGGGGAGCTGTTTTTT.

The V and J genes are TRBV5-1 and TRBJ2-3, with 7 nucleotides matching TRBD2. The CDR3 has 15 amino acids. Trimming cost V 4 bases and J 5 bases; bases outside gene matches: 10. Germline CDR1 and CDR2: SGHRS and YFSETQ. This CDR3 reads CASSPLLGGKDTQYF. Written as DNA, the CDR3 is TGCGCCAGCAGCCCCTTATTGGGGGGGAAAGATACGCAGTATTTT.

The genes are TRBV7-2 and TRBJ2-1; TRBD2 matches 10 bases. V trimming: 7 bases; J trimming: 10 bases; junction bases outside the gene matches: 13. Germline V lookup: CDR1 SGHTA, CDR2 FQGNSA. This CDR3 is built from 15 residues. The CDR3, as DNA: TGTGCCAGCACATGGCGTCTAGCGGGGGACGACGAGCAGTTCTTC. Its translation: CASTWRLAGDDEQFF.

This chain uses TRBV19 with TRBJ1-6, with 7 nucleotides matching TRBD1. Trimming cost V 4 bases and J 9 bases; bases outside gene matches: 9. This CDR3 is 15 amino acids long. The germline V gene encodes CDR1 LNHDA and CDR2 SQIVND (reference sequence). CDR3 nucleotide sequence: TGTGCCAGTAGTAGCCGACAGGGTTCCGGTTCACCCCTCCACTTT. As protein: CASSSRQGSGSPLHF.

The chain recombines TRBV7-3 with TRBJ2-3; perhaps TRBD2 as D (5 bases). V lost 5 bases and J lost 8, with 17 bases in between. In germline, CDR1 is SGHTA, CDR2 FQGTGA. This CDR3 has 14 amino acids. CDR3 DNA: TGTGCCAGCAGCCCTACTGGGTCCGAGGGTACGCAGTATTTT. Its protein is CASSPTGSEGTQYF.

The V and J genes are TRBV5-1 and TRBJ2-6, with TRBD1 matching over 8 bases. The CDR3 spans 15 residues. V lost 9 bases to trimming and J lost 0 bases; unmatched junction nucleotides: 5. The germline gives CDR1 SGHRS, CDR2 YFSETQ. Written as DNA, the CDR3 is TGCGCCACAAGGGACAGGTCCTCTGGGGCCAACGTCCTGACTTTC. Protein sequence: CATRDRSSGANVLTF.

The CDR3 DNA reads TGTGCCAGCAGCCGTGGGACTAGCGGACTTCGTAGCTCCTACAATGAGCAGTTCTTC. Protein: CASSRGTSGLRSSYNEQFF. The chain couples TRBV11-2 to TRBJ2-1, with TRBD2 identical over 11 bases. CDR1 is SGHAT and CDR2 is FQNNGV in the germline V gene. V was pared by 5 bases and J by 0 bases, with 12 bases of the junction left unmatched. CDR3 length: 19 amino acids.

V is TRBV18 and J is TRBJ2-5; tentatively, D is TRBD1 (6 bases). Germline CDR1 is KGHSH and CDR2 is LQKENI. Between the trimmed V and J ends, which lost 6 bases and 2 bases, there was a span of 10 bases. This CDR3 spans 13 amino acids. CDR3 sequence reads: CASSYGQQETQYF. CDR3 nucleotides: TGTGCCAGCTCTTACGGACAGCAAGAGACCCAGTACTTC.

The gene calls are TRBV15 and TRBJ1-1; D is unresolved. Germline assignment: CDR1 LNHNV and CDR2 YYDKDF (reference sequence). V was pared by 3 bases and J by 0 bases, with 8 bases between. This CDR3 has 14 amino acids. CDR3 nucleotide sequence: TGTGCCACCAGCAGTGCGGTCCTGAACACTGAAGCTTTCTTT. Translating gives CATSSAVLNTEAFF.

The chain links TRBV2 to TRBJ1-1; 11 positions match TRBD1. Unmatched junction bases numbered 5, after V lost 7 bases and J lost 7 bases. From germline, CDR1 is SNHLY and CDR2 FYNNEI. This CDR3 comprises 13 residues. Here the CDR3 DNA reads TGTGCCAGCAAGGACAGGGGGCAAGGTGAAGCTTTCTTT. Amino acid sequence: CASKDRGQGEAFF. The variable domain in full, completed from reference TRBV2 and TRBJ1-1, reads EPEVTQTPSHQVTQMGQEVILRCVPISNHLYFYWYRQILGQKVEFLVSFYNNEISEKSEIFDDQFSVERPDGSNFTLKIRSTKLEDSAMYFCASKDRGQGEAFFGQGTRLTVV.